This T cell receptor (beta chain) was retrieved from a study of pediatric ulcerative colitis. Libraries were prepared by immunoSEQ multiplex PCR; TCRdb keeps only in-frame clonotypes and omits some of them. The table lists about 24,000 clones, 55% to 75% of them singletons. Overall study results and limits: Compared with controls, ulcerative colitis showed greater blood-rectum clone sharing.

The CDR3 has 14 amino acids. Germline CDR1 is LGHNA and CDR2 is YNFKEQ. Trimming shortened V by 4 bases and J by 2 bases, and 10 bases separated the two germline ends. The rectum was sampled with one to two pinch biopsies at colonoscopy. This clone has a single count. Its antigen is currently unknown. Sample: gut tissue. This receptor was identified in a boy aged 5-17 years with severe ulcerative colitis. V and J are TRBV4-2 and TRBJ2-3; the D call may be TRBD1 or TRBD2 (5 bases each). CDR3 nucleotide sequence: TGTGCCAGCAGCCTCGGGACCGACACAGATACGCAGTATTTT. The encoded protein is CASSLGTDTDTQYF.